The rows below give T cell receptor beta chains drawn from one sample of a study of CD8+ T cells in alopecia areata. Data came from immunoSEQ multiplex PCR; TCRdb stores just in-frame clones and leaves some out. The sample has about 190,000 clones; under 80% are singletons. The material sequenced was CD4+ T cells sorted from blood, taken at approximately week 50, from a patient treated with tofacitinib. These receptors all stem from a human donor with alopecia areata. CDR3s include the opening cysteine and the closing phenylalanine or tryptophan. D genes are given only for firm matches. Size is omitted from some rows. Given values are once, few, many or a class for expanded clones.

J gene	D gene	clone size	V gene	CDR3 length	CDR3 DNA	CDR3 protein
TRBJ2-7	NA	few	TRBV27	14	TGTGCCACACGAAAGGGAAGCACACTCTACGAGCAGTACTTC	CATRKGSTLYEQYF
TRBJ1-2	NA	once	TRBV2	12	TGTGCCAGCCTAGAGGCTAACTATGGCTACACCTTC	CASLEANYGYTF
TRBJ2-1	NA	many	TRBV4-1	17	TGCGCCAGCAGCCAAGTGGACTTGGGGATCAGGTACAATGAGCAGTTCTTC	CASSQVDLGIRYNEQFF
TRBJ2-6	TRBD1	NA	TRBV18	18	TGTGCCAGCTCACCGCCGGGACAGGGGGTTGATGGGGCCAACGTCCTGACTTTC	CASSPPGQGVDGANVLTF
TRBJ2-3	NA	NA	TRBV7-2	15	TGTGCCAGCAGCTTGGGGCAGGGAAGCACAGATACGCAGTATTTT	CASSLGQGSTDTQYF
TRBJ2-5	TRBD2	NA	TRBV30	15	TGTGCCTGGAGTACAAGCGGGGGTGTCCAAGAGACCCAGTACTTC	CAWSTSGGVQETQYF
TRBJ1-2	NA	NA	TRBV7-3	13	TGTGCCAGCAGCTACGGACAGAACTATGGCTACACCTTC	CASSYGQNYGYTF
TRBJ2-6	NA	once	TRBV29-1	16	TGCAGCGTTGCCCCCAAGACGGACTCTGGGGCCAACGTCCTGACTTTC	CSVAPKTDSGANVLTF
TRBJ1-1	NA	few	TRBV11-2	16	TGTGCCAGCAGCTTAATAGGCAGGGGTAAAGGCACTGAAGCTTTCTTT	CASSLIGRGKGTEAFF
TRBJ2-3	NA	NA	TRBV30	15	TGTGCCTGGAGTACCAAGGGCGGAAGGACAGATACGCAGTATTTT	CAWSTKGGRTDTQYF
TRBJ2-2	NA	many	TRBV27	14	TGTGCCAGCAGTTCGATCCTAGGAGGCGGGGAGCTGTTTTTT	CASSSILGGGELFF
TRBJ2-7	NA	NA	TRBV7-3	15	TGTGCCAGCAGCTTAGAAGGGGGACTCTCCTACGAGCAGTACTTC	CASSLEGGLSYEQYF
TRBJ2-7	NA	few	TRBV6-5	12	TGTGCCAGCAGTTACTCATCATACGAGCAGTACTTC	CASSYSSYEQYF
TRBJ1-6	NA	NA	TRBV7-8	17	TGTGCCAGCAGCTTAAGGACAGTGGGCAGGGAAAATTCACCCCTCCACTTT	CASSLRTVGRENSPLHF
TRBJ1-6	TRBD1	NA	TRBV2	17	TGTGCCAGCACCGCCGGACAGGGGATGTCCTATAATTCACCCCTCCACTTT	CASTAGQGMSYNSPLHF
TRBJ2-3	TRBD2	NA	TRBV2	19	TGTGCCAGCAGTGAAGCGACGGGACTAGCGGGGGCCGGTTCAGATACGCAGTATTTT	CASSEATGLAGAGSDTQYF
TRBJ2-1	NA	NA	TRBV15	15	TGTGCCACCAGCAGGGACTTGAGCTCCTACAATGAGCAGTTCTTC	CATSRDLSSYNEQFF
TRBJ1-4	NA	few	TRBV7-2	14	TGTGCCAGCAGCACCATGGAAGGGAATGAAAAACTGTTTTTT	CASSTMEGNEKLFF
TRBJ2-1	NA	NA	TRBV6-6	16	TGTGCCAGCAGCCAGGACACCAAAACCATCTACAATGAGCAGTTCTTC	CASSQDTKTIYNEQFF
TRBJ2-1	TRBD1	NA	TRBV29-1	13	TGCAGCGTTGATCGGGACAGGGTTAATGAGCAGTTCTTC	CSVDRDRVNEQFF
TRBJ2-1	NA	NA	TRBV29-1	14	TGCAGCGTTGATAGCGGCTTATCCTACAATGAGCAGTTCTTC	CSVDSGLSYNEQFF
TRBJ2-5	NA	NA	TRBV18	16	TGTGCCAGCTCACCACTGAATCGGGTAGGCCAAGAGACCCAGTACTTC	CASSPLNRVGQETQYF
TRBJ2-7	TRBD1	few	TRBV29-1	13	TGCAGCGCCGCGGACAGGGCTCTGCTCGAGCAGTACTTC	CSAADRALLEQYF
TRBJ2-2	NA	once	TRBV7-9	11	TGTGCCAGCGGGGAGGCTGGGGAGCTGTTTTTT	CASGEAGELFF
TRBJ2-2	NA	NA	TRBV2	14	TGTGCCAGCAGTGCGGAGGGCGAGACCGGGGAGCTGTTTTTT	CASSAEGETGELFF
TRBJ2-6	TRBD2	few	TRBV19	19	TGTGCCAGTAGTATCGGACTAGCGGGGTCCAGCTCTGGGGCCAACGTCCTGACTTTC	CASSIGLAGSSSGANVLTF
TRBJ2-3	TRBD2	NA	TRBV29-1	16	TGCAGCGTTGCGGGGGGGTTCAGGGGCCCGACAGATACGCAGTATTTT	CSVAGGFRGPTDTQYF
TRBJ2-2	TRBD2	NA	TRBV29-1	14	TGCAGCGTCCTAGCGGGGGCGCTCACCGGGGAGCTGTTTTTT	CSVLAGALTGELFF
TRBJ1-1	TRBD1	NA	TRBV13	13	TGTGCCAGCAACAGGGGGACAGGAACTGAAGCTTTCTTT	CASNRGTGTEAFF
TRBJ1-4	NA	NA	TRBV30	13	TGTGCCTGGAGTGTATTCGCGGGGCGGAAACTGTTTTTT	CAWSVFAGRKLFF
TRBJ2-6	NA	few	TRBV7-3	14	TGTGCCAGCAGCTCCTTCTCTGGGGCCAACGTCCTGACTTTC	CASSSFSGANVLTF
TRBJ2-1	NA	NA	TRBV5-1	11	TGCGCCAGCAGCTTGATCAATGAGCAGTTCTTC	CASSLINEQFF
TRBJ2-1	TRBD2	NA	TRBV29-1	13	TGCAGCGTTAGGACTAGCGGGTATAATGAGCAGTTCTTC	CSVRTSGYNEQFF
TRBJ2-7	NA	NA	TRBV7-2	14	TGTGCCAGCAGCTTAGCAGGCCCGTCCTACGAGCAGTACTTC	CASSLAGPSYEQYF
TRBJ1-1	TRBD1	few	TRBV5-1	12	TGCGCCAGCCGGGACAGGGACACTGAAGCTTTCTTT	CASRDRDTEAFF
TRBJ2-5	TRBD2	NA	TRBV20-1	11	TGCAGTGCTGCGGGGGAAGAGACCCAGTACTTC	CSAAGEETQYF
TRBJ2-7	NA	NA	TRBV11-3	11	TGTGCCAGCAGCCGAGGTTTAGAGCAGTACTTC	CASSRGLEQYF
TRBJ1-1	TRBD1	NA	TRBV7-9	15	TGTGCCAGCAGCGCCGGGACAGAGTTTTACACTGAAGCTTTCTTT	CASSAGTEFYTEAFF
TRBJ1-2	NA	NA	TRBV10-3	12	TGTGCCATCAGTGAGGAGGACTATGGCTACACCTTC	CAISEEDYGYTF
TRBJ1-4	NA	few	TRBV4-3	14	TGCGCCAGCAGCCAAGGCCTGGGGAAGGAAAAACTGTTTTTT	CASSQGLGKEKLFF
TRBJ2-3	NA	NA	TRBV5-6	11	TGTGCCAGCAGCTTGACAGATACGCAGTATTTT	CASSLTDTQYF
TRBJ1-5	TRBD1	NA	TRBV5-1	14	TGCGCCAGCAGCACGGGACAGGACAATCAGCCCCAGCATTTT	CASSTGQDNQPQHF
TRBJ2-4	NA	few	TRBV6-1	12	TGTGCCACCGAACGGGGTGAAAACATTCAGTACTTC	CATERGENIQYF
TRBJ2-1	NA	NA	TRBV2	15	TGTGCCAGCAGGGCTCACGAAAGCTCCTACAATGAGCAGTTCTTC	CASRAHESSYNEQFF
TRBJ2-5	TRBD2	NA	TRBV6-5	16	TGTGCCAGCAGTTACCGGGGACTAGCGGCGGGGGAGACCCAGTACTTC	CASSYRGLAAGETQYF
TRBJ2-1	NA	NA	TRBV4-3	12	TGCGCCAGCAGCCGAGGAGGGCCTGAGCAGTTCTTC	CASSRGGPEQFF
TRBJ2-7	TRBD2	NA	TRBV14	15	TGTGCCAGCAGCCAAAGGGAGGGCAGCTCCTACGAGCAGTACTTC	CASSQREGSSYEQYF
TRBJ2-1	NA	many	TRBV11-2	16	TGTGCCAGCAGCCCCAATAACGGGGCCTCCTACAATGAGCAGTTCTTC	CASSPNNGASYNEQFF
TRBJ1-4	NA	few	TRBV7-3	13	TGTGCCAGCAGCTTCAGCCAGGGGGAAAAACTGTTTTTT	CASSFSQGEKLFF
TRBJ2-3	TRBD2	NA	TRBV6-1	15	TGTGCCAGCAGGGTTCCGGGACTAGCGGGGCATACGCAGTATTTT	CASRVPGLAGHTQYF
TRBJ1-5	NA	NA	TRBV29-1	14	TGCAGCGTTGAAGTTGGGGGCAGCAATCAGCCCCAGCATTTT	CSVEVGGSNQPQHF
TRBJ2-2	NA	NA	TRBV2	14	TGTGCCAGCATGGGCATAGCCGCAACCGGGGAGCTGTTTTTT	CASMGIAATGELFF
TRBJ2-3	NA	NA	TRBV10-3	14	TGTGCCATCAGGCCGAGCGCCGGCACAGATACGCAGTATTTT	CAIRPSAGTDTQYF
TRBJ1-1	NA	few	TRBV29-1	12	TGCAGCGTAGGGGATCCGAACACTGAAGCTTTCTTT	CSVGDPNTEAFF
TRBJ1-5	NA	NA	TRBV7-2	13	TGTGCCAGCAGCTTAACAGGAACTCAGCCCCAGCATTTT	CASSLTGTQPQHF
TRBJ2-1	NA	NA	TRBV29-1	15	TGCAGCGTTGAAGGCGAAGGGGGGGCCCACGATGAGCAGTTCTTC	CSVEGEGGAHDEQFF
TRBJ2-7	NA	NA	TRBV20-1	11	TGCAGTGCTGGCACAGGAGCTGAGCAGTACTTC	CSAGTGAEQYF